Below, one T cell receptor (beta chain) is given with its context. Which antigen it targets is not known. No qualities accompany the bases; no much larger clone lies one base away. The germline V gene specifies MDHEN as CDR1 and SYDVKM as CDR2. From the cysteine through the phenylalanine, the CDR3 covers 15 amino acids. The CDR3 DNA has 45 bases and is translated from base 1. Germline trimming amounts to 1 base on V and 3 bases on J, with 5 as the count of junction bases outside the gene matches. Whole blood was collected in K2EDTA tubes by collaborating institutions according to the institutions' own protocols. For TCRbeta analysis, collaborators shipped samples in one of three forms: frozen whole blood, isolated PBMCs, or DNA extracted from either of those sample types. TCRbeta CDR3 regions were amplified from genomic DNA by means of the immunoSEQ Assay, a bias-controlled multiplex PCR. The study's processing was this. The number of nucleated cells in each sample was estimated from the amplification of reference gene primers within the assay. To quantify the absolute abundance of each unique TCRbeta CDR3 rearrangement, sequence reads were collapsed and filtered. For each sample, productive Simpson clonality was calculated by taking the square root of Simpson's diversity index across productive rearrangements. The clones in this table, taken by TCRdb from immuneACCESS, are in-frame only. Not every clone is retained; where verified, under half of the shortfall comes from an unresolved V gene, and the cause of the rest is unknown. V and J calls and clone size are copied from that table; D and trimming were computed from the DNA. For this sample there are around 330,000 clones; around 89% appear just once. The ten largest account for approximately 4% of the sample.

The data are from a study of blood T cell repertoires in COVID-19 (TCRdb year 2020). Study-wide context: Samples covering the acute and convalescent phases of COVID-19 were provided by collaborators in the United States, Italy and Spain. Where available, HLA class I and class II types were obtained from metadata supplied by the sample provider rather than from assay-based typing. Sample metadata almost always included a de-identified subject ID, COVID-19 status, age in years and sex. The samples were drawn from the first 160 participants of the ongoing ImmuneRACE study and from some 1,300 subjects provided by 6 global collaborators. The material from the prospective study consisted of cDNA or gDNA derived from T cells, B-cell-depleted T cells, or PBMCs. The repertoires were made available in a free public database intended to serve as a resource for research on the immune response to SARS-CoV-2. The dataset comprised deeply sampled blood TCRbeta repertoires from subjects exposed to, actively infected with, or recovered from COVID-19. The full study reports these points: The amount of clinical and demographic metadata varied by source and participant and was provided uncurated.

In this chain, TRBV28 is recombined with TRBJ1-1, and TRBD1 matches 7 of the central bases. The clonotype comes from a woman between 50 and 59 years old with active or convalescent COVID-19. Sequenced input: peripheral blood. Read as DNA, the sequence is TGTGCCAGCAGTTTATTTAGGGGGCAGGACACTGAAGCTTTCTTT. This is translated as CASSLFRGQDTEAFF.